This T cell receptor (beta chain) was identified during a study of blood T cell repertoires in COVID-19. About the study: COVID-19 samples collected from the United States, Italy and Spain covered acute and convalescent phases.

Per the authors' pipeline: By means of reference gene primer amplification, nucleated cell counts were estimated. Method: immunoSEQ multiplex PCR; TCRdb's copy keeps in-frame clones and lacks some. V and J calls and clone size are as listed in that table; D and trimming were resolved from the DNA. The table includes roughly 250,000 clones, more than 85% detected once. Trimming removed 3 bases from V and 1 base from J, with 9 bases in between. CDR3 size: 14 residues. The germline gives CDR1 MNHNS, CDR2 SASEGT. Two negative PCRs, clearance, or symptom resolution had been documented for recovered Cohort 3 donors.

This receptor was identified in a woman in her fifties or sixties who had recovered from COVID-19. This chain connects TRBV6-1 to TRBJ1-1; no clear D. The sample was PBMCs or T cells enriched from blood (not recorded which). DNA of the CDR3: TGTGCCAGCAGTGATTCGTACTGGAACACTGAAGCTTTCTTT. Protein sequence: CASSDSYWNTEAFF.